The 26 T cell receptor beta chains listed next were all sequenced from one sample in a study of technical replicates of blood from a handful of donors. Repertoires were generated with immunoSEQ multiplex PCR, while TCRdb's copy carries only in-frame clones and drops some. The sample contains about 83,000 clones, about 91% of which appear only once. Input material: T cells isolated from PBMCs. The receptors stem from a human donor in good health.

This clone was detected once. The chain combines TRBV6-1 with TRBJ2-1; no reliable D call. Germline V gene lookup returns CDR1 MNHNS and CDR2 SASEGT. V was cut by 2 bases and J by 5 bases, with 10 bases left in between. This CDR3 has 14 residues. The CDR3 loop reads CASSEPRLNNEQFF. CDR3 sequence (DNA): TGTGCCAGCAGTGAACCCAGGTTAAACAATGAGCAGTTCTTC.

J is TRBJ2-1 and V is TRBV13; 7 bases align to TRBD2. CDR3 length equals 14 residues. V shed 0 bases and J 10 bases; nucleotides not matched to a gene: 6. Germline values: CDR1 PRHDT, CDR2 FYEKMQ (reference sequence). CDR3 protein: CASSLGRSGEEQFF. The CDR3 coding sequence is TGTGCCAGCAGCTTAGGGCGAAGCGGGGAGGAGCAGTTCTTC.

The chain has TRBV7-6 and TRBJ1-5; 9 nucleotides match TRBD1. V was clipped by 4 bases and J by 3 bases; unmatched bases: 10. Germline loops: CDR1 SGHVS, CDR2 FNYEAQ. The CDR3 contains 17 residues. The CDR3 protein is CASSSSRDRDFNQPQHF. CDR3 sequence (DNA): TGTGCCAGCAGCTCGTCCCGGGACAGGGACTTCAATCAGCCCCAGCATTTT.

V gene TRBV9 combines with J gene TRBJ2-3; 7 bases align to TRBD2. Germline CDR1 and CDR2: SGDLS and YYNGEE. V lost 2 bases to trimming and J lost 0 bases; unmatched junction nucleotides: 6. This CDR3 spans 16 amino acids. This chain's CDR3 is CASSVRAGTSTDTQYF. CDR3 coding DNA: TGTGCCAGCAGCGTCAGAGCGGGAACTAGCACAGATACGCAGTATTTT.

This rearrangement joins TRBV5-8 to TRBJ2-5; D is perhaps TRBD1 (6 bases). This CDR3 has 14 amino acids. Deletions cut 0 bases from V and 2 bases from J, with 8 bases between. The germline V gene has CDR1 SGHTS and CDR2 YDEGEE. This CDR3 reads CASSLERGQETQYF. The CDR3 bases are TGTGCCAGCAGCTTGGAGAGGGGGCAAGAGACCCAGTACTTC.

V is TRBV28 and J is TRBJ2-3, with 7 bases that match TRBD1. V gave up 5 bases and J gave up 3 bases; unmatched junction bases: 14. CDR1 and CDR2 (germline): MDHEN, SYDVKM. The CDR3 sequence is 17 residues long. The CDR3 nucleotides are TGTGCCAGCAGTACCGGCCGAGGGGGCATAAGGACAGATACGCAGTATTTT. Residues: CASSTGRGGIRTDTQYF.

This clone was recorded once. This chain joins TRBV27 and TRBJ2-4; D gene unclear. The V gene's germline CDR1 is MNHEY and CDR2 SMNVEV (reference sequence). Trimming pared 3 bases from V and 8 bases from J, leaving 11 bases between. CDR3 length equals 13 residues. CDR3 DNA sequence: TGTGCCAGCAGTTTTCGGGTCCTAGACATTCAGTACTTC. Protein: CASSFRVLDIQYF.

A single count supports this clone. The chain combines TRBV11-1 with TRBJ1-1; possibly TRBD1 for D (5 bases). With 5 bases removed from V and 6 bases from J, the gap between germline ends came to 19 bases. Germline V CDR1 and CDR2: SGHAT, FQDESV (reference sequence). The CDR3 consists of 15 residues. The CDR3 DNA is TGTGCCAGCAGCCTCGACAGTTCCACATGGGCTGAAGCTTTCTTT. Its translation: CASSLDSSTWAEAFF.

The rearrangement links TRBV7-8 to TRBJ1-2; 7 nucleotides match TRBD1. V shed 2 bases and J 8 bases; nucleotides not matched to a gene: 14. The CDR3 runs 16 residues. From germline, CDR1 is SGHVS and CDR2 FQNEAQ. CDR3 amino acids: CASSLRVGGASWGYTF. The DNA of the CDR3 is TGTGCCAGCAGCTTAAGGGTAGGGGGCGCTTCATGGGGCTACACCTTC. Drawing the rest from reference TRBV7-8 and TRBJ1-2, the complete variable domain is GAGVSQSPRYKVAKRGQDVALRCDPISGHVSLFWYQQALGQGPEFLTYFQNEAQLDKSGLPSDRFFAERPEGSVSTLKIQRTQQEDSAVYLCASSLRVGGASWGYTFGSGTRLTVV.

This rearrangement joins TRBV4-1 to TRBJ2-6, with 9 bases matching TRBD1. CDR3 size: 19 residues. J lost 0 bases, V lost 1 base, and 7 bases had no gene match. CDR1 is MGHRA, CDR2 YSYEKL, per germline. Here the CDR3 reads CASSQGTDRGHSGANVLTF. The CDR3 coding sequence is TGCGCCAGCAGCCAAGGTACGGACAGGGGTCACTCTGGGGCCAACGTCCTGACTTTC.

This sequence joins TRBV27 and TRBJ2-7; 12 bases line up with TRBD2. Per germline, CDR1 MNHEY and CDR2 SMNVEV (reference sequence). The CDR3 runs 16 residues. J gave up 6 bases and V 5 bases, and 11 bases lay outside the gene matches. The chain's CDR3 is CASSRLTSGSSGEQYF. The DNA of the CDR3 is TGTGCCAGCAGTCGGCTGACTAGCGGGAGTTCGGGCGAGCAGTACTTC.

The chain has TRBV5-4 and TRBJ1-1; 9 nucleotides align to TRBD1. The CDR3 sequence is 15 residues long. V shed 4 bases and J 0 bases; nucleotides not matched to a gene: 4. From germline, CDR1 is SGHNT and CDR2 YYREEE (reference sequence). CDR3 amino acids: CASSRTGAVNTEAFF. The DNA for the CDR3 is TGTGCCAGCAGCAGGACAGGGGCGGTGAACACTGAAGCTTTCTTT.

The chain couples TRBV4-1 to TRBJ1-2; D is possibly TRBD1 (6 bases). This CDR3 comprises 14 residues. From germline, CDR1 is MGHRA and CDR2 YSYEKL. Trimming cost V 0 bases and J 7 bases, with 12 bases left between them. For the CDR3, the DNA is TGCGCCAGCAGCCAAGATAGGGGGTCTACTGGCTACACCTTC. This encodes CASSQDRGSTGYTF.

The chain combines TRBV29-1 with TRBJ2-3, with TRBD2 matching 11 bases. The CDR3 sequence is 15 residues long. Trimming took 6 bases from V and 2 from J; bases not matched to a gene: 7. The germline CDR1 and CDR2 sequences are SQVTM and ANQGSEA. The CDR3 loop reads CSVVLAGGSTDTQYF. CDR3 sequence (DNA): TGCAGCGTGGTCCTAGCGGGAGGCTCCACAGATACGCAGTATTTT.

V is TRBV25-1 and J is TRBJ1-2; D gene ambiguous. Trimming took off 5 bases at V and 8 bases at J, with 6 bases between the two ends. The CDR3 runs 10 residues. CDR1 MGHDK and CDR2 SYGVNS come from the germline V gene. CDR3 protein: CASSYIGYTF. The CDR3 nucleotides are TGTGCCAGCAGTTACATAGGCTACACCTTC.

CDR3 region: CASSRQGRGETQYF. Written as DNA, the CDR3 is TGTGCCAGCAGTCGACAGGGTCGAGGGGAGACCCAGTACTTC. The chain employs TRBV7-2 and TRBJ2-5, with 7 bases fitting TRBD1. The CDR3 contains 14 residues. Per the germline V gene, CDR1 is SGHTA and CDR2 is FQGNSA. J was trimmed by 5 bases and V by 6 bases; bases with no gene match: 9.

The J gene is TRBJ1-1, the V gene TRBV10-3; D is uncertain. Germline assignment: CDR1 ENHRY and CDR2 SYGVKD. The CDR3 loop spans 13 amino acids. Trimming left V 10 bases short and J 1 base short, with 13 bases between. CDR3 residues: CATRTVENTEAFF. In nucleotides, the CDR3 is TGTGCCACCCGCACAGTTGAGAACACTGAAGCTTTCTTT.

The V and J genes are TRBV27 and TRBJ2-1; 14 bases map to TRBD2. The germline gives CDR1 MNHEY, CDR2 SMNVEV (reference sequence). The CDR3 consists of 17 residues. Trimming cost V 6 bases and J 8 bases; bases outside gene matches: 12. This chain's CDR3 is CASSNLPGLAGVDEQFF. The CDR3 DNA sequence: TGTGCCAGCAGCAATCTGCCGGGACTAGCGGGAGTTGATGAGCAGTTCTTC.

J is TRBJ2-7 and V is TRBV2, with 7 bases lining up with TRBD1. Per germline, CDR1 SNHLY and CDR2 FYNNEI. V was pared by 2 bases and J by 1 base, with 11 bases of the junction left unmatched. The CDR3 has 17 amino acids. CDR3 sequence (DNA): TGTGCCAGCAGTGAACCGATCTTTAGACAGGGATCCTACGAGCAGTACTTC. This gives the protein CASSEPIFRQGSYEQYF.

The chain employs TRBV7-2 and TRBJ2-2; 7 bases agree with TRBD2. The CDR3 runs to 15 residues. Trimming cost V 1 base and J 5 bases; bases outside gene matches: 4. CDR1 and CDR2 (germline): SGHTA, FQGNSA. CDR3 protein: CASSLESGGTGELFF. CDR3 bases: TGTGCCAGCAGCTTAGAGTCGGGAGGTACCGGGGAGCTGTTTTTT.

The V and J genes are TRBV6-1 and TRBJ1-1; D remains ambiguous. The CDR3 runs to 13 residues. CDR1 is MNHNS and CDR2 is SASEGT in the germline V gene. V lost 4 bases to trimming and J lost 7 bases, with 13 bases between them. CDR3 in DNA: TGTGCCAGCAGTGGAGGGTTGTTGGATGAAGCTTTCTTT. The encoded protein is CASSGGLLDEAFF.

V and J are TRBV25-1 and TRBJ2-1; no clear D gene. Trimming stripped 3 bases from V and 2 bases from J, with 14 bases between. Germline V gives CDR1 MGHDK, CDR2 SYGVNS. This CDR3 has 16 amino acids. The CDR3 DNA follows: TGTGCCAGCAGTGAGCTAAGTGTAGAGACCTACAATGAGCAGTTCTTC. Its translation: CASSELSVETYNEQFF.

This clone was recorded once. This chain connects TRBV4-1 to TRBJ2-1, with 13 nucleotides matching TRBD2. The germline V gene has CDR1 MGHRA and CDR2 YSYEKL. The CDR3 contains 17 residues. Unmatched junction bases numbered 6, after V lost 2 bases and J lost 5 bases. Written as DNA, the CDR3 is TGCGCCAGCAGCCAACAACCCGGGACTAGCGGGGACAATGAGCAGTTCTTC. Encoded protein: CASSQQPGTSGDNEQFF.

The table lists this clone with a few counts. The chain combines TRBV21-1 with TRBJ1-2; the table's D call TRBD1 went unverified against the DNA. TRBV21-1 counts as a pseudogene. The CDR3 is 11 amino acids. The chain's CDR3 is CASSGGYGYTF. The CDR3 nucleotides are TGTGCCAGTTCAGGGGGGTATGGCTACACCTTC.

This chain connects TRBV5-6 to TRBJ1-3; D ambiguous. The V end was cut by 0 bases, the J end by 0 bases, with 10 bases between. The CDR3 sequence is 16 residues long. The germline V gene has CDR1 SGHDT and CDR2 YYEEEE. CDR3 coding DNA: TGTGCCAGCAGCTTGGACAGTGCATTCTCTGGAAACACCATATATTTT. It translates to CASSLDSAFSGNTIYF.

V gene TRBV6-6 combines with J gene TRBJ2-4, with 7 bases matching TRBD1. V lost 0 bases and J lost 4; bases outside the gene matches: 3. The CDR3 sequence is 15 residues long. Looked up from germline, CDR1 is MNHNY and CDR2 is SVGAGI (reference sequence). CDR3 region: CASSYSGTAKNIQYF. CDR3 nucleotide sequence: TGTGCCAGCAGTTACTCGGGGACAGCGAAAAACATTCAGTACTTC.